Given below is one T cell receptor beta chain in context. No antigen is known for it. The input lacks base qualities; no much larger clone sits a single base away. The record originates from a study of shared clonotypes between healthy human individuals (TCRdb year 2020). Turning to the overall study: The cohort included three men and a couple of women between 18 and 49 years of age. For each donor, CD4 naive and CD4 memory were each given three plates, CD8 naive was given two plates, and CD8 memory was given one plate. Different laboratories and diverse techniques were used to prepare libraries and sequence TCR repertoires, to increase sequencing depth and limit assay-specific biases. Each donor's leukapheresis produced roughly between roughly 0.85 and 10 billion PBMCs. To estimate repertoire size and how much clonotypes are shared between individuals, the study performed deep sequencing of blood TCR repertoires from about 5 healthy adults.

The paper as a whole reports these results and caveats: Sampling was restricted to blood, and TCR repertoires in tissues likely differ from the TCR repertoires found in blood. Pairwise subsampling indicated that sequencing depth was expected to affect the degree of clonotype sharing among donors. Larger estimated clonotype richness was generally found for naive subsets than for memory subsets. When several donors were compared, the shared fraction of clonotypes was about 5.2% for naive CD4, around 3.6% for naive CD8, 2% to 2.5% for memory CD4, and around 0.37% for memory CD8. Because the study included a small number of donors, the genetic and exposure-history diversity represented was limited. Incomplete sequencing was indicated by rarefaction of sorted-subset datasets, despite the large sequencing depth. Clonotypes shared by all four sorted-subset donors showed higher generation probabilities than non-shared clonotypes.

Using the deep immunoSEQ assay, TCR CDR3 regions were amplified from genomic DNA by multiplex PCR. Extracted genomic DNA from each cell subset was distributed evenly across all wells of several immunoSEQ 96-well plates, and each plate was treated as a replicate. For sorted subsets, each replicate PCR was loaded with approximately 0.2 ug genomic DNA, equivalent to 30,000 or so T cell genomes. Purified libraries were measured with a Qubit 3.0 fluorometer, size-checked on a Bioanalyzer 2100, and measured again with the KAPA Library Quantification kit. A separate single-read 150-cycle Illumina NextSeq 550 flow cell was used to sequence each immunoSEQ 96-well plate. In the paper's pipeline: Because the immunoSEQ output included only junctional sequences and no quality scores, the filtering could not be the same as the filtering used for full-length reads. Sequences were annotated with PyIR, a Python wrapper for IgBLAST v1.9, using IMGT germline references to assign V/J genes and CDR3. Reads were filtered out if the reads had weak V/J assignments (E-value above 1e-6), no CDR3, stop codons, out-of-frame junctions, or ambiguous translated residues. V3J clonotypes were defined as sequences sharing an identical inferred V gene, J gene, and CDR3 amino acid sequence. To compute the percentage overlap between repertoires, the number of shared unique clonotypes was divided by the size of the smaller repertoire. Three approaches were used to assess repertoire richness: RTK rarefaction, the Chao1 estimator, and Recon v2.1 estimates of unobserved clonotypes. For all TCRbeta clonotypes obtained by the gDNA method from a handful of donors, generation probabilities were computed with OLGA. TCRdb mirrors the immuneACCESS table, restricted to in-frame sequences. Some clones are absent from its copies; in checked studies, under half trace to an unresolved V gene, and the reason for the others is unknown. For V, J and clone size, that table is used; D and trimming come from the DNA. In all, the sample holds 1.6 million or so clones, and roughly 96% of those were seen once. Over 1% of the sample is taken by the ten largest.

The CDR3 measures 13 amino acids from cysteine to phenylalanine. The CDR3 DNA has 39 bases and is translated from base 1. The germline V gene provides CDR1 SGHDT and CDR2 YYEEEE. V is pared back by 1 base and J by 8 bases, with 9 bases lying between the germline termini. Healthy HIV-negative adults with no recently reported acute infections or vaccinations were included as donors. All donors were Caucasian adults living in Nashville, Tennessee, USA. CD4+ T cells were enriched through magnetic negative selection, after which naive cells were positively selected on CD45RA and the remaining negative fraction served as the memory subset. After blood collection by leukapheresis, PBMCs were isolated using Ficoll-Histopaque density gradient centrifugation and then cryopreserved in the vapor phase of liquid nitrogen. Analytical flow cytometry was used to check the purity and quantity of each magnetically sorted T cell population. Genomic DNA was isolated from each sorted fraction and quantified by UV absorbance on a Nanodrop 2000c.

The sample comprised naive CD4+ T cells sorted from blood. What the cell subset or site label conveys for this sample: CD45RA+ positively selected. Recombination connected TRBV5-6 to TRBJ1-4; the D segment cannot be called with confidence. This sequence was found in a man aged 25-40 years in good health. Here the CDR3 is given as CASSLRGSEKLFF. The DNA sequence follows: TGTGCCAGCAGCTTGCGTGGGAGCGAAAAACTGTTTTTT.